This is a list of T cell receptor beta chains from one sample in a study of cytomegalovirus exposure and HLA in healthy donors. Produced via immunoSEQ multiplex PCR; TCRdb's table is partial and in-frame only. This sample yields roughly 170,000 clones, of which about 68% are seen a single time; approximately 2.4% belongs to the top ten. Input material: PBMCs. These receptors were taken from a female donor in good health and CMV-seronegative. CDR3s include the opening cysteine and the closing phenylalanine or tryptophan. Fields, in order: D gene, clone size, J gene, V gene, CDR3 DNA, CDR3 protein. D genes are given only for firm matches. Size is omitted from some rows. Given values are once, few, many or a class for expanded clones.

TRBD2 | - | TRBJ2-3 | TRBV13 | TGTGCCAGCAGCTTAGGGACTAGCGGGGGCCGGGGGGATACGCAGTATTTT | CASSLGTSGGRGDTQYF
- | - | TRBJ2-7 | TRBV11-2 | TGTGCCAGCAGCTCCTACACTAGCAGGAGCTCCTACGAGCAGTACTTC | CASSSYTSRSSYEQYF
TRBD2 | - | TRBJ2-7 | TRBV2 | TGCGCCAGCAGTGAAAGACTAGCGGGGGTGGCGTACTTC | CASSERLAGVAYF
- | - | TRBJ1-6 | TRBV7-9 | TGTGCCAGCAGCCGGGACACCTATAATTCACCCCTCCACTTT | CASSRDTYNSPLHF
TRBD1 | few | TRBJ2-3 | TRBV6-4 | TGTGCCAGCAGTGACTCCGGACAGGGAAAGGTGTATTTT | CASSDSGQGKVYF
- | - | TRBJ1-3 | TRBV30 | TGTGCCTGGAGTGTTCACAGGGTTGGTGGAAACACCATATATTTT | CAWSVHRVGGNTIYF
- | - | TRBJ1-2 | TRBV5-4 | TGTGCCAGCAGCTTGAGCGCAGGGGAAACCTATGGCTACACCTTC | CASSLSAGETYGYTF
TRBD1 | - | TRBJ2-2 | TRBV29-1 | TGCAGCGTCCTCCCGCACATGGACAGGGCTTCTGGGGAGCTGTTTTTT | CSVLPHMDRASGELFF
TRBD2 | - | TRBJ2-5 | TRBV6-5 | TGTGCCAGCAGGAGGGCTAGCGGGCAAGAGACCCAGTACTTC | CASRRASGQETQYF
- | - | TRBJ2-5 | TRBV29-1 | TGCAGCGTTGACAGAACAGGACAAGAGACCCAGTACTTC | CSVDRTGQETQYF
TRBD2 | - | TRBJ2-7 | TRBV4-2 | TGTGCCAGCAGCCAAGGATTCGGGACTAGCGGGATCTACGAGCAGTACTTC | CASSQGFGTSGIYEQYF
TRBD2 | - | TRBJ2-7 | TRBV9 | TGTGCCAGCAGCGTAGGACTAGCGGGAGTTGCCGAGCAGTACTTC | CASSVGLAGVAEQYF
TRBD2 | - | TRBJ2-1 | TRBV9 | TGTGCCAGCAGTGCCGGACTAGCGGGATACAATGAGCAGTTCTTC | CASSAGLAGYNEQFF
- | - | TRBJ2-7 | TRBV28 | TGTGCCAGCGGGCCCCGTTCCTACGAGCAGTACTTC | CASGPRSYEQYF
- | once | TRBJ2-5 | TRBV18 | TGTGCCAGCACATCCCCGGGAGAGCAGTACTTC | CASTSPGEQYF
TRBD1 | - | TRBJ2-7 | TRBV11-2 | TGTGCCAGCAGCCCCCTCCGGGACAGCCACTACGAGCAGTACTTC | CASSPLRDSHYEQYF
- | - | TRBJ2-5 | TRBV4-1 | TGCGCCAGCAGCCAAGGGGGGGGCAGGGAGACCCAGTACTTC | CASSQGGGRETQYF
- | - | TRBJ2-2 | TRBV9 | TGTGCCAGCACGCCCAGGGGCGATGAGAACACCGGGGAGCTGTTTTTT | CASTPRGDENTGELFF
- | - | TRBJ1-5 | TRBV19 | TGTGCCAGTAGGACGGGACACTTAAGCAATCAGCCCCAGCATTTT | CASRTGHLSNQPQHF
TRBD1 | few | TRBJ2-7 | TRBV5-6 | TGTGCCAGCAGCTTGGTTCGGACAGGGTCCTACGAGCAGTACTTC | CASSLVRTGSYEQYF
- | once | TRBJ1-3 | TRBV7-9 | TGTGCCAGCAGGCAGGGCCATGGAAACACCATATATTTT | CASRQGHGNTIYF
TRBD2 | - | TRBJ2-1 | TRBV7-2 | TGTGCCAGCAGCTTAGTCGCGGGGGGAGCCTACAATGAGCAGTTCTTC | CASSLVAGGAYNEQFF
- | - | TRBJ1-1 | TRBV4-2 | TGTGCCTTCCTCCCGCCGGGGAAAGGGACTGAAGCTTTCTTT | CAFLPPGKGTEAFF
TRBD1 | few | TRBJ2-3 | TRBV6-4 | TGTGCCAGCAGTGAAGGGACAGGGGGCGCAGATACGCAGTATTTT | CASSEGTGGADTQYF
- | - | TRBJ1-5 | TRBV28 | TGTGCCAGCAGTTTACAGGTCAATCAGCCCCAGCATTTT | CASSLQVNQPQHF
TRBD2 | - | TRBJ2-5 | TRBV5-1 | TGCGCCAGCTCGGCATTAGGAGCGGGGGGCCCTCTTCAAGAGACCCAGTACTTC | CASSALGAGGPLQETQYF
- | - | TRBJ2-3 | TRBV5-1 | TGCGCCAGCAGCTTGGCCGCGGCCACAGATACGCAGTATTTT | CASSLAAATDTQYF
TRBD2 | - | TRBJ2-1 | TRBV6-6 | TGTGCCAGCAGTTACAAGGGAGGGAATGAGCAGTTCTTC | CASSYKGGNEQFF